A single sample gave rise to the 12 T cell receptor beta chains below, sequenced in a study of cytomegalovirus exposure and HLA in healthy donors. Produced via immunoSEQ multiplex PCR; TCRdb's table is partial and in-frame only. The sample includes 140,000 to 150,000 clones, approximately 94% of them seen just once. Sample: PBMCs. Receptor source: a man aged 18 to 30 in good health and CMV-seropositive.

A single count supports this clone. The CDR3 reads CASSARTGDDYGYTF. In nucleotides, the CDR3 is TGTGCCAGCAGCGCGCGGACAGGGGATGACTATGGCTACACCTTC. The gene calls are TRBV5-5 and TRBJ1-2; 9 positions match TRBD1. The ends lost 4 bases at V and 3 bases at J; junction bases unmatched: 7. Germline lookup yields CDR1 SGHKS and CDR2 YYEKEE (reference sequence). The CDR3 covers 15 residues.

The chain joins TRBV2 to TRBJ2-1; tentative D call: TRBD2 (6 bases). Trimming stripped 11 bases from V and 7 bases from J, with 12 bases between. Germline CDR1 and CDR2: SNHLY and FYNNEI. The CDR3 extends over 11 amino acids. The CDR3 coding sequence is TGTGCCGTGGCGGGGACGAATGAGCAGTTCTTC. Its protein is CAVAGTNEQFF.

This clone has a handful of counts. The chain couples TRBV4-1 to TRBJ2-7; TRBD2 matches at 7 bases. The V and J ends lost 3 bases and 5 bases, in that order; junction bases with no gene match: 4. The CDR3 spans 13 residues. Germline CDR1 reads MGHRA; CDR2 reads YSYEKL. The CDR3 region has the DNA TGCGCCAGCAGCCAGCCAGGACTAGACGAGCAGTACTTC. This encodes CASSQPGLDEQYF.

The chain is built from TRBV2 and TRBJ1-1; 7 bases map to TRBD1. J lost 1 base, V lost 6 bases, and 11 bases had no gene match. The CDR3 extends over 16 amino acids. CDR1 is SNHLY, CDR2 FYNNEI, per germline. DNA for the CDR3: TGTGCCAGCAGACTATCCGGAACAGGGGAGAACACTGAAGCTTTCTTT. Amino acids: CASRLSGTGENTEAFF.

J is TRBJ1-5 and V is TRBV6-5, with D hard to call. Germline assignment: CDR1 MNHEY and CDR2 SVGAGI. V was clipped by 0 bases and J by 4 bases, with 10 bases between them. The length of the CDR3 is 15 residues. The CDR3 here is CASSYSGLRNQPQHF. As DNA, the CDR3 is TGTGCCAGCAGTTACTCCGGACTGAGGAATCAGCCCCAGCATTTT.

The gene calls are TRBV1 and TRBJ1-4; TRBD1, the table's D call, was not compared with the DNA. TRBV1 is given as a pseudogene. The CDR3 has 16 residues. The CDR3 spells CTSSLERGPCNEKLFF. The CDR3 DNA reads as TGCACCAGCAGCCTTGAGAGGGGGCCTTGTAATGAAAAACTGTTTTTT.

The V and J genes are TRBV29-1 and TRBJ1-1; D remains ambiguous. The germline V gene encodes CDR1 SQVTM and CDR2 ANQGSEA. V lost 1 base to trimming and J lost 5 bases, with 8 bases between them. The CDR3 consists of 12 residues. The CDR3 protein is CSVEVWETEAFF. The DNA for the CDR3 is TGCAGCGTTGAAGTTTGGGAGACTGAAGCTTTCTTT.

This clone was seen a single time. This rearrangement joins TRBV7-8 to TRBJ2-3; a possible D gene is TRBD1 (6 bases). This CDR3 spans 16 amino acids. Per germline, CDR1 SGHVS and CDR2 FQNEAQ. V gave up 4 bases and J gave up 4 bases, with 18 bases separating them. CDR3 nucleotide sequence: TGTGCCAGCAGCTGGCCGACAGGTGGGGGCCCAGATACGCAGTATTTT. Its protein is CASSWPTGGGPDTQYF.

This sequence joins TRBV18 and TRBJ2-7; 11 bases are a match to TRBD2. The CDR3 spans 16 residues. V shed 5 bases, J shed 4 bases, and the junction held 10 bases outside the gene matches. The germline V gene encodes CDR1 KGHSH and CDR2 LQKENI. The CDR3 loop is CASSTVGGTSGYEQYF. CDR3 sequence (DNA): TGTGCCAGCTCAACTGTTGGCGGGACTAGCGGTTACGAGCAGTACTTC. Filled out from reference TRBV18 and TRBJ2-7, the complete variable domain reads NAGVMQNPRHLVRRRGQEARLRCSPMKGHSHVYWYRQLPEEGLKFMVYLQKENIIDESGMPKERFSAEFPKEGPSILRIQQVVRGDSAAYFCASSTVGGTSGYEQYFGPGTRLTVT.

The CDR3 DNA reads TGTGCCAGCTCTCCCAGGGTCACGGATCCCGGGGAGCTGTTTTTT. Translation gives CASSPRVTDPGELFF. The rearrangement uses TRBV18 and TRBJ2-2; D is perhaps TRBD1 (5 bases). Trimming took 6 bases from V and 6 from J, leaving 17 bases between them. This CDR3 comprises 15 residues. The germline V gene encodes CDR1 KGHSH and CDR2 LQKENI.

V and J are TRBV29-1 and TRBJ2-7, with 10 bases matching TRBD2. V dropped 1 base and J dropped 0; count of bases not matched to a gene: 3. Germline V gene sequence: CDR1 SQVTM, CDR2 ANQGSEA. The CDR3 consists of 15 residues. CDR3 protein: CSVEGSSGSSYEQYF. In DNA, the CDR3 is TGCAGCGTTGAAGGGTCTAGCGGGAGCTCCTACGAGCAGTACTTC.

This chain joins TRBV6-6 and TRBJ1-4; TRBD1 agrees at 7 bases. The V gene's germline CDR1 is MNHNY and CDR2 SVGAGI (reference sequence). The V and J ends lost 6 bases and 4 bases, in that order; junction bases with no gene match: 2. The CDR3 covers 13 residues. CDR3 loop: CASRGQINEKLFF. The CDR3 nucleotides are TGTGCCAGCAGGGGACAGATTAATGAAAAACTGTTTTTT.